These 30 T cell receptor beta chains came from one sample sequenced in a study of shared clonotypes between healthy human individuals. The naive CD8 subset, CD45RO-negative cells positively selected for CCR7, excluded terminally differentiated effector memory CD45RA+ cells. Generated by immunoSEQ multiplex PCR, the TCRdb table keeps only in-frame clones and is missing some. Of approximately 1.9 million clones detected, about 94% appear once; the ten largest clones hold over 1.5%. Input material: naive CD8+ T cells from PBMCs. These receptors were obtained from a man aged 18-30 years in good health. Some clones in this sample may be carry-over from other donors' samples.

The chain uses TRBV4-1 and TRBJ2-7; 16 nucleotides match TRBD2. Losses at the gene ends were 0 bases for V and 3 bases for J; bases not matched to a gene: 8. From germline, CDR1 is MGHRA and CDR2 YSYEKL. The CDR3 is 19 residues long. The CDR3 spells CASSQEGLAGGLVVYEQYF. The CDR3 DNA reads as TGCGCCAGCAGCCAAGAGGGACTAGCGGGAGGGCTGGTAGTCTACGAGCAGTACTTC.

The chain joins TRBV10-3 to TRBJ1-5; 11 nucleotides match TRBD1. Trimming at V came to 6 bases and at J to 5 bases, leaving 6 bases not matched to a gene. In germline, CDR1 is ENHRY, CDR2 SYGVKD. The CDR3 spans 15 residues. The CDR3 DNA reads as TGTGCCATCAGAGATCCGGGACAGGGGGATCAGCCCCAGCATTTT. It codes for CAIRDPGQGDQPQHF.

CDR3 DNA: TGCGCCAGCAGCCAAGAGAGAGGGATTACGGACTACGAGCAGTACTTC. It specifies CASSQERGITDYEQYF. This chain uses TRBV4-3 with TRBJ2-7; D may be TRBD2 (5 bases). The CDR3 contains 16 residues. Germline values: CDR1 LGHNA, CDR2 YSLEER. V lost 0 bases to trimming and J lost 3 bases, with 15 bases between them.

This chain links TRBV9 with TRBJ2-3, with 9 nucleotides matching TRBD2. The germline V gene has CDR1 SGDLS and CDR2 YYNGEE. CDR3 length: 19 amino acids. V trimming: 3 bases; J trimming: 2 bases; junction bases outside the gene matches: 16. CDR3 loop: CASSAPMGGRELTTDTQYF. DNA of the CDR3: TGTGCCAGCAGCGCCCCGATGGGCGGGAGGGAACTCACCACAGATACGCAGTATTTT.

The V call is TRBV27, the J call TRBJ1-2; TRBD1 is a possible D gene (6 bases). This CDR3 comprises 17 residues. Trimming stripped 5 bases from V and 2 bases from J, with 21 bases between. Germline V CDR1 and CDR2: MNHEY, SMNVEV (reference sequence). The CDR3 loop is CASSLKAGHSQNYGYTF. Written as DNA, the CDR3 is TGTGCCAGCAGTCTAAAAGCGGGACACTCGCAGAACTATGGCTACACCTTC.

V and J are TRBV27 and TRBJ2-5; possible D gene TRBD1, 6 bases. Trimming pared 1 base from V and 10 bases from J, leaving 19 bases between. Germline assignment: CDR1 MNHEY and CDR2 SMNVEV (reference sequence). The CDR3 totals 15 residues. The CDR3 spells CASSLYRDGQAIQYF. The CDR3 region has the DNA TGTGCCAGCAGTTTATACAGGGATGGTCAGGCGATCCAGTACTTC.

In nucleotides, the CDR3 is TGTGCCAGCAGCCCAGGCTGGACCGGCACAGATACGCAGTATTTT. As protein: CASSPGWTGTDTQYF. The chain employs TRBV5-4 and TRBJ2-3; D gene uncertain. The V and J ends lost 4 bases and 1 base respectively, with 13 bases between them. The CDR3 consists of 15 residues. Looked up from germline, CDR1 is SGHNT and CDR2 is YYREEE (reference sequence).

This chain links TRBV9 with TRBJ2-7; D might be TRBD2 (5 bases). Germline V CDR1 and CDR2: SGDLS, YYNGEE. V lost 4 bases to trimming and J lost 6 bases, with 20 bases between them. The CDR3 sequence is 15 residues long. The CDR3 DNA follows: TGTGCCAGCAGCTCAACGGGGTCACCTATGGGCGAGCAGTACTTC. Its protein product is CASSSTGSPMGEQYF.

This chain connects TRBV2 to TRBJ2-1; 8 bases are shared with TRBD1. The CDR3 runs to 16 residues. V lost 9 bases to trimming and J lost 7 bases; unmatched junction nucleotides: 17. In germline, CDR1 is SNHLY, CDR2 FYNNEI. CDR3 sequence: CASGFPGQAFINEQFF. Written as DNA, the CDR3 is TGTGCCAGTGGTTTTCCGGGACAGGCTTTCATAAATGAGCAGTTCTTC.

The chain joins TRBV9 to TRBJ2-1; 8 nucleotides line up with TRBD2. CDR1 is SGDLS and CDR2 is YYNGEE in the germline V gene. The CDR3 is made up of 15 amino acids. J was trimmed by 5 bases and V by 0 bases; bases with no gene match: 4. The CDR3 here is CASSVGLARNNEQFF. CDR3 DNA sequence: TGTGCCAGCAGCGTAGGACTAGCGCGAAACAATGAGCAGTTCTTC.

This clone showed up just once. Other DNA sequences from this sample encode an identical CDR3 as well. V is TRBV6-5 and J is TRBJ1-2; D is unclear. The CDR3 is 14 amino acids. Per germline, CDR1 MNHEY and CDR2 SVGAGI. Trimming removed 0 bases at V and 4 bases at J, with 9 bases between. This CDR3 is CASSYSEGTYGYTF. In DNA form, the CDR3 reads TGTGCCAGCAGTTACTCGGAAGGAACCTATGGCTACACCTTC.

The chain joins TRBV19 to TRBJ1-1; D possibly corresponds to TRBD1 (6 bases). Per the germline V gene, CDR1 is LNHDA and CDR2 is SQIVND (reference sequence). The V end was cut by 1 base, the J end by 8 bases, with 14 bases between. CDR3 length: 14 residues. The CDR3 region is CASSIGSGTGEAFF. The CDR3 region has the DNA TGTGCCAGTAGTATAGGTTCGGGAACAGGGGAAGCTTTCTTT.

The CDR3: CASSLLVGISYEQYF. CDR3 DNA: TGTGCCAGCAGCTTATTGGTAGGGATATCCTACGAGCAGTACTTC. This chain joins TRBV11-2 and TRBJ2-7; D gene unclear. The CDR3 is 15 amino acids. The germline V and J ends were trimmed by 2 bases and 1 base, with 12 bases remaining between them. The V gene's germline CDR1 is SGHAT and CDR2 FQNNGV.

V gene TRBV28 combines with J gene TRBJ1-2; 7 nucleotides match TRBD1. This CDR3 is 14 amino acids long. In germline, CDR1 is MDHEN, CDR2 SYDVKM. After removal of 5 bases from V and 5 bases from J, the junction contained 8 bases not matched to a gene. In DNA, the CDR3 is TGTGCCAGCAGTCCCCGGGACAGATCTTATGGCTACACCTTC. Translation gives CASSPRDRSYGYTF.

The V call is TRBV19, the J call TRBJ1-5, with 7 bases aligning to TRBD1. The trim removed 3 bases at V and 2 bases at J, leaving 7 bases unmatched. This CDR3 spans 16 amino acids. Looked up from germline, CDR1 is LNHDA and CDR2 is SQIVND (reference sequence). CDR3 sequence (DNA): TGTGCCAGTAGTATTCCCGGAGACAGGGGCAATCAGCCCCAGCATTTT. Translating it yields CASSIPGDRGNQPQHF. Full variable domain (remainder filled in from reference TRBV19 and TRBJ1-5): DGGITQSPKYLFRKEGQNVTLSCEQNLNHDAMYWYRQDPGQGLRLIYYSQIVNDFQKGDIAEGYSVSREKKESFPLTVTSAQKNPTAFYLCASSIPGDRGNQPQHFGDGTRLSIL.

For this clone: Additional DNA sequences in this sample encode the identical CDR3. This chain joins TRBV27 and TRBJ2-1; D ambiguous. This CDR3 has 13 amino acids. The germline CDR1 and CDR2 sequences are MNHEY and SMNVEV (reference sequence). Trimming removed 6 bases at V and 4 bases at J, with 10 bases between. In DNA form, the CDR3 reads TGTGCCAGCAGCCTCTTCCAATACAATGAGCAGTTCTTC. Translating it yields CASSLFQYNEQFF.

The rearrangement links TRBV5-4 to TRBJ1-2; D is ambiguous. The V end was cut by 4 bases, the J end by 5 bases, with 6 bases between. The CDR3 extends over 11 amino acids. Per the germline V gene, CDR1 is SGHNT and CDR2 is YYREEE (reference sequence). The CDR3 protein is CASSAWYGYTF. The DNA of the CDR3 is TGTGCCAGCAGCGCGTGGTATGGCTACACCTTC.

CDR3 sequence reads: CSAPTGGPTEAFF. The CDR3 nucleotides read TGCAGCGCACCGACAGGGGGCCCGACTGAAGCTTTCTTT. The V and J genes are TRBV29-1 and TRBJ1-1; 10 bases agree with TRBD1. CDR3 length equals 13 residues. CDR1 is SQVTM, CDR2 ANQGSEA, per germline. V was clipped by 7 bases and J by 5 bases; unmatched bases: 7.

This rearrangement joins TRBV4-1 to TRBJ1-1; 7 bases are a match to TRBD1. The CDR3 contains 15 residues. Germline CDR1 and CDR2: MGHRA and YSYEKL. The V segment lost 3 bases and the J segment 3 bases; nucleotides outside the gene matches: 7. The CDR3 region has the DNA TGCGCCAGCAGCCAGATTAGAGGGGGCGACACTGAAGCTTTCTTT. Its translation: CASSQIRGGDTEAFF.

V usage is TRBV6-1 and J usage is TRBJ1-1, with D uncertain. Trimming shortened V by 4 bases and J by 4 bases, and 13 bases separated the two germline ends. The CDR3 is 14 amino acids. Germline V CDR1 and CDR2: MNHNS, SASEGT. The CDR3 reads CASSVPREGTEAFF. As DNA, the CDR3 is TGTGCCAGCAGTGTGCCTAGGGAGGGCACTGAAGCTTTCTTT.

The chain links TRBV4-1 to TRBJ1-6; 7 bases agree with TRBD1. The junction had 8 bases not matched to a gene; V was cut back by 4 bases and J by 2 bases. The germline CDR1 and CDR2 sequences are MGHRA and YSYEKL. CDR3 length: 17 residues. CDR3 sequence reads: CASSPAGQSTYNSPLHF. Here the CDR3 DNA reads TGCGCCAGCAGCCCGGCGGGACAGTCCACCTATAATTCACCCCTCCACTTT.

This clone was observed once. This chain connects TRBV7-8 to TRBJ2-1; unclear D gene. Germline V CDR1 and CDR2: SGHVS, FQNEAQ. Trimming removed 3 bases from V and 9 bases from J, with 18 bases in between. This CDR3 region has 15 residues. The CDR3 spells CASSFVRSHPLEQFF. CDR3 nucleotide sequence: TGTGCCAGCAGCTTTGTGCGGAGTCACCCCCTTGAGCAGTTCTTC.

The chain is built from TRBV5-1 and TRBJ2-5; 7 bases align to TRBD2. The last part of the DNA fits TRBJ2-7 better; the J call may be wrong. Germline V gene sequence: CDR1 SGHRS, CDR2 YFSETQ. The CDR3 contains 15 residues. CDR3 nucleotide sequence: TGCGCCAGCAGCTTGGATGGCGGGAGAACCTACGAGCAGTACTTC. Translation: CASSLDGGRTYEQYF.

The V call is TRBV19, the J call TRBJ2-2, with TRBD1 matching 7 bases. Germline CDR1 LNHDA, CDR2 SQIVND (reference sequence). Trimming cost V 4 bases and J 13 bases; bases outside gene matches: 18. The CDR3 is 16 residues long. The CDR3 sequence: CASSTRTGWVSRRLFF. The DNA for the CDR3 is TGTGCCAGTAGTACACGGACAGGATGGGTATCGAGGAGGCTGTTTTTT.

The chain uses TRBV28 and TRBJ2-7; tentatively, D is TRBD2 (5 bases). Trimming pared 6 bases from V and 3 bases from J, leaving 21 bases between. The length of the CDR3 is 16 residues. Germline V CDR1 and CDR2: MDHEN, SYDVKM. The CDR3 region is CASRGDSSSGFYEQYF. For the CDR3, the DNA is TGTGCCAGCAGGGGAGACTCCAGCTCTGGGTTCTACGAGCAGTACTTC.

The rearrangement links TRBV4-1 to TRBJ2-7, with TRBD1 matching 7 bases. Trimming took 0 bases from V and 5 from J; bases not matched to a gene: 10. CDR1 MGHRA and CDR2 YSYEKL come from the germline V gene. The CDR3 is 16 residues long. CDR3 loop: CASSQDLVSRGNEQYF. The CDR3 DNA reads TGCGCCAGCAGCCAAGATTTAGTCAGCAGGGGGAACGAGCAGTACTTC.

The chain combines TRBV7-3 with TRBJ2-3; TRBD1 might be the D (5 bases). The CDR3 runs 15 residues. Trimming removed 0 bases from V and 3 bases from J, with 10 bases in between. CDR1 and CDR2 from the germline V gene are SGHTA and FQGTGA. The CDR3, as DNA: TGTGCCAGCAGCTTAACGTCGACAGATACAGATACGCAGTATTTT. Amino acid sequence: CASSLTSTDTDTQYF.

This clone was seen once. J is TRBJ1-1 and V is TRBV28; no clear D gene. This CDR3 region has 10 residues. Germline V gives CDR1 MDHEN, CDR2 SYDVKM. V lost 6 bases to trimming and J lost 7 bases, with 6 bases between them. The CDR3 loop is CASRGYEAFF. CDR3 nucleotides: TGTGCCAGCAGGGGCTATGAAGCTTTCTTT. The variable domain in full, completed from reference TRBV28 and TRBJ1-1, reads DVKVTQSSRYLVKRTGEKVFLECVQDMDHENMFWYRQDPGLGLRLIYFSYDVKMKEKGDIPEGYSVSREKKERFSLILESASTNQTSMYLCASRGYEAFFGQGTRLTVV.

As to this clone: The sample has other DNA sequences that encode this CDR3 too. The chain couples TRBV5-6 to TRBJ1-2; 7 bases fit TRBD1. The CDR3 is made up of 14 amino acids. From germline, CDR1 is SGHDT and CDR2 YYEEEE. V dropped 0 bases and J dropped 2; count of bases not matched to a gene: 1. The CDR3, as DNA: TGTGCCAGCAGCTTGGAACAGGGGAACTATGGCTACACCTTC. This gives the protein CASSLEQGNYGYTF.

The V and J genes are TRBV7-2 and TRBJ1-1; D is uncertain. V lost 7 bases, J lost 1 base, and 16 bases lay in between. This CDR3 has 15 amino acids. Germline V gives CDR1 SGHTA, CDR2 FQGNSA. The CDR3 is CASNKIASSNTEAFF. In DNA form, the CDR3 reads TGTGCCAGCAATAAGATCGCCTCCTCGAACACTGAAGCTTTCTTT.